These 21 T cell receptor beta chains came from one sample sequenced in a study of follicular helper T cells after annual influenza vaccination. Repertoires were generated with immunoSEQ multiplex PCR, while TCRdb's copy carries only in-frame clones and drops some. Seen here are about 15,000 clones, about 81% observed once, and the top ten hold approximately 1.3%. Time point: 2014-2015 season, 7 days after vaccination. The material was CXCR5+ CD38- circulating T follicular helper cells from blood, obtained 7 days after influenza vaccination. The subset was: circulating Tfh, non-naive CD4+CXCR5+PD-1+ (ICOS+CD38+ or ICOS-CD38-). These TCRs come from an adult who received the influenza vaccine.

CDR3 region: CASSARGSYEQYF. The CDR3 nucleotides read TGTGCCAGCAGTGCCCGCGGCTCCTACGAGCAGTACTTC. The chain combines TRBV6-1 with TRBJ2-5; D uncertain. The J call is doubtful: the DNA matches TRBJ2-7 better. The CDR3 extends over 13 amino acids. From germline, CDR1 is MNHNS and CDR2 SASEGT.

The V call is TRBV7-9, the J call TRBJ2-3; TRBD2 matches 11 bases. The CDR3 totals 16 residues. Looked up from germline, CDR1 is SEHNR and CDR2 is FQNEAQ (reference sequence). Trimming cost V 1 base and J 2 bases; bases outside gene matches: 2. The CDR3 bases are TGTGCCAGCAGCTTAGGACTAGCGGGAACCACAGATACGCAGTATTTT. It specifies CASSLGLAGTTDTQYF.

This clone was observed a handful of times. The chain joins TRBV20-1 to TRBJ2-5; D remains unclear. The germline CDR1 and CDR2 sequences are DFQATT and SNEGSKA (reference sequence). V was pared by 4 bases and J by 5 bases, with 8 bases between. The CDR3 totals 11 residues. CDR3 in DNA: TGCAGTGCTATTCTTATCGAGACCCAGTACTTC. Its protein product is CSAILIETQYF.

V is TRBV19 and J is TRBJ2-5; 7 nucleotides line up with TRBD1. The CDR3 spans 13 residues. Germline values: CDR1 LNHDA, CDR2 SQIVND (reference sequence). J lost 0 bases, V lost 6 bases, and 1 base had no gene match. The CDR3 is CASRGTDQETQYF. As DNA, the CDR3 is TGTGCCAGTAGAGGGACAGACCAAGAGACCCAGTACTTC.

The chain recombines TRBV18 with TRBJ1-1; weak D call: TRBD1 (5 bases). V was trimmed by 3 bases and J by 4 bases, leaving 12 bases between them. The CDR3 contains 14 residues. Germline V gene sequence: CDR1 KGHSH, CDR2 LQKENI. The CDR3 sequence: CASSPAGSSTEAFF. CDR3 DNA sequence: TGTGCCAGCTCACCCGCAGGGTCGAGCACTGAAGCTTTCTTT.

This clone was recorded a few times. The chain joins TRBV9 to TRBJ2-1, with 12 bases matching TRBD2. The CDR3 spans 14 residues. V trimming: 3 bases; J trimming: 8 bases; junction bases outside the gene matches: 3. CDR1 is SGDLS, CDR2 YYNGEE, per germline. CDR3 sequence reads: CASSATSGRDEQFF. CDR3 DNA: TGTGCCAGCAGCGCGACTAGCGGGAGAGATGAGCAGTTCTTC.

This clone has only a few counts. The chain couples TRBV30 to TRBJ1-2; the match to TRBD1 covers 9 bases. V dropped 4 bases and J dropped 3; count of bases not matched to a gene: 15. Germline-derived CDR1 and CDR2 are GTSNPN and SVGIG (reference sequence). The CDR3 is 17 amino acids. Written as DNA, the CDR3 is TGTGCCTGGAATCGTGGCCTGGGAACAGGGGGCTACTATGGCTACACCTTC. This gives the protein CAWNRGLGTGGYYGYTF.

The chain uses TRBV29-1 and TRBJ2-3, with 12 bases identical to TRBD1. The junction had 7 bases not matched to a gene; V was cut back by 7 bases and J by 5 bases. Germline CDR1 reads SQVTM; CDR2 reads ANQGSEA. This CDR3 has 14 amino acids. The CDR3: CSGGGQGARDTQYF. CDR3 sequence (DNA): TGCAGCGGGGGGGGACAGGGGGCAAGAGATACGCAGTATTTT.

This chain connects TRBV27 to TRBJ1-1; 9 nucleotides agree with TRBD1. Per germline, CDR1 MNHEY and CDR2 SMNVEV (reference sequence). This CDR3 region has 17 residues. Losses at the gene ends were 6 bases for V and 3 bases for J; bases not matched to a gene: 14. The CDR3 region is CASRTELAGQGYTEAFF. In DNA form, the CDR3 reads TGTGCCAGCAGGACCGAACTCGCGGGACAGGGATACACTGAAGCTTTCTTT.

Here the CDR3 reads CASSLGDRGQGQPQHF. CDR3 DNA: TGTGCCAGCAGCTTGGGTGACAGGGGGCAAGGGCAGCCCCAGCATTTT. The J gene is TRBJ1-5, the V gene TRBV5-6, with 10 nucleotides matching TRBD1. CDR3 length equals 16 residues. The trim removed 0 bases at V and 7 bases at J, leaving 7 bases unmatched. CDR1 is SGHDT, CDR2 YYEEEE, per germline.

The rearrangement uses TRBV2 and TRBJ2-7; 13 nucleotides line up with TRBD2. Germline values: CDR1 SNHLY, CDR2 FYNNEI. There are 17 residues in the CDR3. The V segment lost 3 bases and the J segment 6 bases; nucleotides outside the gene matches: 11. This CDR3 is CASSDSTSGRASVEQYF. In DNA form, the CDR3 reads TGTGCCAGCAGTGACTCCACTAGCGGGAGGGCCTCAGTCGAGCAGTACTTC.

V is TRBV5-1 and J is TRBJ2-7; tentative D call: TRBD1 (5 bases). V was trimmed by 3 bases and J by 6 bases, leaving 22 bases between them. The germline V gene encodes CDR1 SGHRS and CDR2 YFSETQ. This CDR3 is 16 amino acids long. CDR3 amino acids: CASSSDGQGQGGEQYF. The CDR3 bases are TGCGCCAGCAGCTCGGACGGACAAGGCCAAGGCGGCGAGCAGTACTTC.

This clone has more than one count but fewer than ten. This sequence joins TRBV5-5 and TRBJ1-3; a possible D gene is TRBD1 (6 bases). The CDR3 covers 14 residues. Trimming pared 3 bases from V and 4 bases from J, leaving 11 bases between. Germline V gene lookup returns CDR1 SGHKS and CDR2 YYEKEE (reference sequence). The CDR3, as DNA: TGTGCCAGCAGCTCTGGACAGCTCGGAAACACCATATATTTT. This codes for CASSSGQLGNTIYF.

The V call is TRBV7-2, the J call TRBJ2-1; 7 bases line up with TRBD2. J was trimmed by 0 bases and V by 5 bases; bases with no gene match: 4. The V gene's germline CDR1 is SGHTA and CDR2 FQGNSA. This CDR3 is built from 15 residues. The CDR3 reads CASSPGTNSYNEQFF. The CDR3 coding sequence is TGTGCCAGCAGCCCCGGGACTAACTCCTACAATGAGCAGTTCTTC.

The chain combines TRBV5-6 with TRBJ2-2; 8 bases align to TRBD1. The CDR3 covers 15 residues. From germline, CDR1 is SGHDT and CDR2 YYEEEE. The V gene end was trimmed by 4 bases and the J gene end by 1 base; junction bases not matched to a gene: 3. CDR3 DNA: TGTGCCAGCAGCACTACAGGGGGGAACACCGGGGAGCTGTTTTTT. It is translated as CASSTTGGNTGELFF.

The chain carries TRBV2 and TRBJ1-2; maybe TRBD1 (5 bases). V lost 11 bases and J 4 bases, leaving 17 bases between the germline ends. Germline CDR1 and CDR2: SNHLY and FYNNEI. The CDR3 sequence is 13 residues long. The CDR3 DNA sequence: TGTGCCGGGGGGGAGGATCTTGGCTATGGCTACACCTTC. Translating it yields CAGGEDLGYGYTF.

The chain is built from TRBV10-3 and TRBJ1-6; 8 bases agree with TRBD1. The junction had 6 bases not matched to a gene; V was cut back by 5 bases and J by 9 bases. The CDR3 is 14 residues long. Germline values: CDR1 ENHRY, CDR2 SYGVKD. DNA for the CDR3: TGTGCCATCAGTCCGGGACAGGACCGTTCACCCCTCCACTTT. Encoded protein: CAISPGQDRSPLHF.

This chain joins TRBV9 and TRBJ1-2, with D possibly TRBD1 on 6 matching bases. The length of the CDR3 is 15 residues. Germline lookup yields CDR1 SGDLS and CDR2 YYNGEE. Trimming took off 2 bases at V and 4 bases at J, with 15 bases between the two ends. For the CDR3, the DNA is TGTGCCAGCAGCGTGGAGGACAGCCCTGGCTATGGCTACACCTTC. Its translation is CASSVEDSPGYGYTF.

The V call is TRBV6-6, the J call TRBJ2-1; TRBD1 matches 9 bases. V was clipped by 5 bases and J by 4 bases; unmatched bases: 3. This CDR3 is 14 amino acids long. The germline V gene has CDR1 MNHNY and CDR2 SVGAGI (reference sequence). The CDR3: CASSPGTGYNEQFF. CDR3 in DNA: TGTGCCAGCAGTCCCGGGACAGGGTACAATGAGCAGTTCTTC.

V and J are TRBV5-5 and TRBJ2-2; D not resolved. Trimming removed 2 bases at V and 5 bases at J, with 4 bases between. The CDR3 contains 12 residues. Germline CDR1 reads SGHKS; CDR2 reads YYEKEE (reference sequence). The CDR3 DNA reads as TGTGCCAGCAGCTTTTATACCGGGGAGCTGTTTTTT. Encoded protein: CASSFYTGELFF. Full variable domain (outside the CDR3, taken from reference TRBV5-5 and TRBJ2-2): DAGVTQSPTHLIKTRGQQVTLRCSPISGHKSVSWYQQVLGQGPQFIFQYYEKEERGRGNFPDRFSARQFPNYSSELNVNALLLGDSALYLCASSFYTGELFFGEGSRLTVL.

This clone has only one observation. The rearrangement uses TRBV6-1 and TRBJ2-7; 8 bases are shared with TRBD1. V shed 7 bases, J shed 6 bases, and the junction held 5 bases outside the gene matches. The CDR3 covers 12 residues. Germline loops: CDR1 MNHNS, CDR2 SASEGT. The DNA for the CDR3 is TGTGCCAGCATCGGACAGGGCATCGAGCAGTACTTC. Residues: CASIGQGIEQYF.